This TCR beta chain was sequenced for a study of cytomegalovirus exposure and HLA in healthy donors listed by TCRdb under 2017. About the investigation overall: In an earlier analysis of several hundred of the donors, 276 Gb of sequence data and 90 million to 120 million unique TCR beta sequences from roughly 200 million T cells were reported. Of the 398 genotyped donors, less than 90% were placed in the genetic ancestry cluster associated with self-reported Caucasian donors. Donor age, sex, ethnicity and CMV serostatus were collected together with the repertoire data. The aim of the study was to test whether cataloging public T cell receptors could identify signatures of past pathogen exposure. A few DR-DQ haplotypes were treated as single units for association and clustering because of strong linkage in the cohort. HLA typing covered class I and class II loci at four-digit resolution. In the later analysis, no new phenotypic data were used to find candidate immune exposures; instead, reliance was placed on TCR beta sequences and their occurrence across donors. Using immunosequencing, the study profiled T cell repertoires from 500 to 800 subjects and related those repertoires to cytomegalovirus serostatus. Every discovery cohort repertoire had been produced on one sequencing platform. Approximately 300 gigabases of sequencing data and 70 million to 95 million unique TCR sequences made up an early release that covered 500 to 700 HLA-typed donors. A later genetic analysis took genome-wide SNP genotypes for 398 of the 666 donors and used that subset as a discovery cohort. Along with the roughly 700-subject first cohort, a separate validation cohort of more than 90 different subjects was used. In a later analysis, previously published TCR beta repertoires from hundreds of donors were re-analyzed and high-resolution HLA genotyping was added so that TCR occurrence patterns could be studied. An earlier analysis of 587 of the donors applied high-throughput TCR beta sequencing to assess whether each TCR beta V gene segment acted as functional or pseudogenic. Among about 370 genotyped donors of the cohort, an average of around 240,000 unique TCR beta nucleotide sequences was sequenced per donor, of which roughly 18% were non-productive. The study combined high-throughput TCR immunosequencing, statistical association of individual TCRs with disease status, and machine learning to predict cytomegalovirus infection status. The number of typed donors differed by locus: roughly 629-640 for A, B, C, DRB1 and DQB1; some 500 for DQA1; around 610 for DPA1; and about 470 for DPB1.

Receptor libraries were prepared by the immunoSEQ multiplex PCR assay. For the multiplex PCR, a mixture combining 60 forward primers for TCR Vbeta segments and 13 reverse primers for TCR Jbeta segments was used. The CDR3 region of rearranged TCR beta genes was amplified from genomic DNA by a multiplex PCR assay. On the Illumina HiSeq System, the amplified TCR beta libraries were sequenced as 87-base-pair reads. The authors processed their data as follows. In a later analysis, tens of millions of unique TCR beta chains were counted across the 666 repertoires, and approximately 9.9 million of these chains were shared by at least two donors. A nearest-neighbor algorithm error-corrected the raw reads and collapsed the reads into unique sequences, merging closely related sequences to remove PCR and sequencing errors. To assign V, D and J gene segments, CDR3 sequences were aligned to IMGT reference sequences. For a sequence to be retained, a match of at least six nucleotides to both a V gene segment and a J gene segment was required. A rearrangement counted as productive if the CDR3 had no stop codons and remained in frame with V and J, and every other rearrangement counted as non-productive. CDR3 was defined by IMGT convention, running from the second conserved V-encoded cysteine to the conserved J-encoded phenylalanine. In an earlier analysis of just under 600 of the donors, sequences lacking an unambiguous match to a single V gene segment were excluded. In an earlier analysis of 587 of the donors, V segments were called functional above 56.7% productive rearrangements and were called segregating when the between-donor standard deviation exceeded 5%. A statistical classification framework was developed to diagnose cytomegalovirus status using the catalog of TCR beta chain sequences. V and J gene assignment, in a later analysis, came from comparing TCR nucleotide sequences with IMGT/GENE-DB human TR gene sequences. Using the TCRdist pipeline, a later analysis assigned CDR3 sequences along with most-parsimonious VDJ recombination scenarios. In a later analysis, each TCR beta chain was defined by its CDR3 amino acid sequence together with its V-gene family, and reads without a unique V-gene family were excluded. In a later analysis, 550 to 650 highly shared, low-generation-probability nucleotide sequences were removed to address suspected cross-contamination and a sequencing artifact. For each public chain, a later analysis derived a clonal expansion index from normalized ranks of inferred template counts within each repertoire. In a later analysis, generation probabilities were computed with a VDJ recombination model fitted to out-of-frame rearrangements, and the resulting probabilities were checked against IGoR. In a later analysis, hypergeometric tests were used to score TCR-TCR, TCR-HLA and TCR-CMV co-occurrence, with a repertoire-size bias correction applied to TCR pairs. False discovery rates were estimated in a later analysis by permuting HLA or CMV assignments 20 times. A later analysis grouped co-occurring TCRs with DBSCAN, adding TCRdist sequence similarity when clustering within HLA-allele-positive subsets. Repertoires with fewer than 30,000 or more than 120,000 public chains were left out of co-occurrence clustering, as were four to six repertoires with anomalous nucleotide sharing. TCRdb's version of the immuneACCESS table is confined to in-frame rearrangements and falls short of the full clone set. An unresolved V gene accounts for under half of the shortfall where checked; the remainder is of unknown origin. The D gene and trimming were derived from the DNA, and the V and J assignments and clone size from that table. The sample data list roughly 110,000 clones, and roughly four fifths of these were observed just once. The top ten clones comprise approximately 2.6% of the sample.

As for this clone: The specificity of this receptor is unknown. There are no base qualities to consult, and no much larger clone falls within one base.

The paper as a whole reports these results and caveats: The study listed over 150 TCR beta chains as associated with cytomegalovirus. According to the authors, the approach could potentially be generalized to other disease states and immunological phenotypes. A later analysis associated 15,000 or so TCR beta sequences with specific HLA alleles at a false discovery rate of 0.05. A later genetic analysis reported fewer N-insertions in productive TCRs among donors in an Asian-associated ancestry cluster than the roughly 620-donor mean. Across donors, most TCR sequences were observed very rarely, whereas some public TCRs were present in many individuals. In vitro tests confirmed that a few of the cytomegalovirus-associated TCR beta chains recognize cytomegalovirus antigens. A cluster of highly shared sequence variants was judged likely to be a technical artifact of the sequencing pipeline. An earlier analysis of some 590 of the donors showed that most TCR beta V segments appeared in productive rearrangements either about 90% or about 30% of the time, which broadly matched IMGT annotations. Cytomegalovirus status was reported to be diagnosed by the classifier with high specificity and sensitivity in both the original and validation cohorts. When HLA alleles, especially DR and DQ, strongly co-occurred, attributing TCR associations to individual alleles was difficult. CMV serostatus was the only immune exposure information available for the cohort. In a later genetic analysis, a missense DCLRE1C variant was associated with V-gene and J-gene trimming of TCR beta chains, and the association was replicated in an independent cohort. In a later analysis, the rate of TCR association differed among HLA loci, with DRB1 alleles having the most associated TCRs and HLA-C alleles having the fewest. A further reported finding was that TCR beta sequences accurately predicted the HLA-A and HLA-B alleles for most subjects in the first cohort. This cohort had only TCR beta chains sequenced, and the lack of alpha or paired-chain data limited which features could be detected. Sequencing depth was assumed to be roughly uniform across donors in the presence/absence analyses, though that assumption may not hold. Because the 87-base-pair reads could not distinguish some IMGT-functional V segments, including TRBV6-2 and TRBV6-3, those segments were excluded. According to a later analysis, parvovirus B19, influenza, CMV and Epstein-Barr virus appeared linked to several top co-occurrence clusters. Around 16 rarely observed V segments, including chromosome 9 orphons, were excluded from the earlier analysis of just under 600 of the donors because counts were too low. Correlated functional status among segregating V segments might be attributable to linkage disequilibrium, but an unknown experimental factor could not be ruled out. HLA typing was unavailable for some donors at each locus, so association tests used only the typed subset. According to a later analysis, most CMV-associated TCR beta chains appeared to be HLA-restricted, and the HLA associations seemed to be driven largely by CMV exposure. In a later analysis, HLA-associated TCR beta chains showed more clonal expansion and lower generation probabilities than non-associated chains that were equally common.

The cohort consisted of more than 650 healthy bone marrow donors. Cohort members were all nominally healthy when sampled, although unrecorded immune exposures were likely present. The donor was CMV seropositive and was included in the group of 250 to 300 seropositive cohort members. Each donor provided a peripheral blood sample, and peripheral blood mononuclear cells were used for TCR beta sequencing. The Qiagen DNeasy Blood Extraction Kit was used to extract genomic DNA from the blood cell samples. Compared with germline, V lacks 1 base and J lacks 4 bases; bases without a gene match: 7. The CDR3 sequence holds 17 residues, the cysteine and phenylalanine included. The retained sequence is limited to the CDR3, 51 bases, with the frame set at the first base. The CDR1 and CDR2 encoded by the germline V gene are SGHDT and YYEEEE.

The receptor was isolated from a male donor in good health and CMV-seropositive. The chain couples TRBV5-6 to TRBJ2-2, with 10 bases matching TRBD2. The specimen was PBMCs. The CDR3 corresponds to CASSLPGLAARTGELFF. In nucleotides, the sequence is TGTGCCAGCAGCTTGCCCGGACTAGCGGCGCGCACCGGGGAGCTGTTTTTT.